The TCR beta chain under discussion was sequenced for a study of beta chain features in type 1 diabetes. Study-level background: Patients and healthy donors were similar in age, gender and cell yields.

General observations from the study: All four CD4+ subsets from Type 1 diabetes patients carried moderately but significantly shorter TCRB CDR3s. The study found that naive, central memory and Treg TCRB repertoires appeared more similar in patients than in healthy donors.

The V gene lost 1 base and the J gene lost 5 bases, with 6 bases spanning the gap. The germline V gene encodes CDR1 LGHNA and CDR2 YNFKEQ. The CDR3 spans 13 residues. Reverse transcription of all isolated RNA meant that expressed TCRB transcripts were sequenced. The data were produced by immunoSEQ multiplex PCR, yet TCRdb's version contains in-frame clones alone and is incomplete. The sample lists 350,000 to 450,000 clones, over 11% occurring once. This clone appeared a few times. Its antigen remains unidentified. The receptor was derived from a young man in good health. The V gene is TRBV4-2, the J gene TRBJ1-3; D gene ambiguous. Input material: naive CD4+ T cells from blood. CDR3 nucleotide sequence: TGTGCCAGCAGCCAAGGTTCGAGAAACACCATATATTTT. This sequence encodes CASSQGSRNTIYF.